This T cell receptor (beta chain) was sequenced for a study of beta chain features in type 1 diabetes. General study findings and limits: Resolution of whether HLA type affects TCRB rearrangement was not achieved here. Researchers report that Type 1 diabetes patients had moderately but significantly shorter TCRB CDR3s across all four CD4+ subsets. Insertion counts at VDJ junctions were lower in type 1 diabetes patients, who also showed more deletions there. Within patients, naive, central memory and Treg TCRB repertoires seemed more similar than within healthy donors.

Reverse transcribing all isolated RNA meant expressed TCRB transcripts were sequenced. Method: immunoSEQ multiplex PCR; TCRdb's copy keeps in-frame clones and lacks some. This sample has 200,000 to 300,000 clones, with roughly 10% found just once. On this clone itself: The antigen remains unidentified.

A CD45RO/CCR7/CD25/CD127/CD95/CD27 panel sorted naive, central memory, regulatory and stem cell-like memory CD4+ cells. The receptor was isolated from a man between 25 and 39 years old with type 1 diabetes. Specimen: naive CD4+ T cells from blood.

The CDR3 loop reads CASSHPRGSTDTQYF. The CDR3 nucleotides read TGTGCCAGCAGCCACCCCAGGGGGAGCACAGATACGCAGTATTTT. The chain joins TRBV4-2 to TRBJ2-3; 7 positions agree with TRBD1. The CDR3 contains 15 residues. In germline, CDR1 is LGHNA, CDR2 YNFKEQ. After removal of 3 bases from V and 0 bases from J, the junction contained 3 bases not matched to a gene.